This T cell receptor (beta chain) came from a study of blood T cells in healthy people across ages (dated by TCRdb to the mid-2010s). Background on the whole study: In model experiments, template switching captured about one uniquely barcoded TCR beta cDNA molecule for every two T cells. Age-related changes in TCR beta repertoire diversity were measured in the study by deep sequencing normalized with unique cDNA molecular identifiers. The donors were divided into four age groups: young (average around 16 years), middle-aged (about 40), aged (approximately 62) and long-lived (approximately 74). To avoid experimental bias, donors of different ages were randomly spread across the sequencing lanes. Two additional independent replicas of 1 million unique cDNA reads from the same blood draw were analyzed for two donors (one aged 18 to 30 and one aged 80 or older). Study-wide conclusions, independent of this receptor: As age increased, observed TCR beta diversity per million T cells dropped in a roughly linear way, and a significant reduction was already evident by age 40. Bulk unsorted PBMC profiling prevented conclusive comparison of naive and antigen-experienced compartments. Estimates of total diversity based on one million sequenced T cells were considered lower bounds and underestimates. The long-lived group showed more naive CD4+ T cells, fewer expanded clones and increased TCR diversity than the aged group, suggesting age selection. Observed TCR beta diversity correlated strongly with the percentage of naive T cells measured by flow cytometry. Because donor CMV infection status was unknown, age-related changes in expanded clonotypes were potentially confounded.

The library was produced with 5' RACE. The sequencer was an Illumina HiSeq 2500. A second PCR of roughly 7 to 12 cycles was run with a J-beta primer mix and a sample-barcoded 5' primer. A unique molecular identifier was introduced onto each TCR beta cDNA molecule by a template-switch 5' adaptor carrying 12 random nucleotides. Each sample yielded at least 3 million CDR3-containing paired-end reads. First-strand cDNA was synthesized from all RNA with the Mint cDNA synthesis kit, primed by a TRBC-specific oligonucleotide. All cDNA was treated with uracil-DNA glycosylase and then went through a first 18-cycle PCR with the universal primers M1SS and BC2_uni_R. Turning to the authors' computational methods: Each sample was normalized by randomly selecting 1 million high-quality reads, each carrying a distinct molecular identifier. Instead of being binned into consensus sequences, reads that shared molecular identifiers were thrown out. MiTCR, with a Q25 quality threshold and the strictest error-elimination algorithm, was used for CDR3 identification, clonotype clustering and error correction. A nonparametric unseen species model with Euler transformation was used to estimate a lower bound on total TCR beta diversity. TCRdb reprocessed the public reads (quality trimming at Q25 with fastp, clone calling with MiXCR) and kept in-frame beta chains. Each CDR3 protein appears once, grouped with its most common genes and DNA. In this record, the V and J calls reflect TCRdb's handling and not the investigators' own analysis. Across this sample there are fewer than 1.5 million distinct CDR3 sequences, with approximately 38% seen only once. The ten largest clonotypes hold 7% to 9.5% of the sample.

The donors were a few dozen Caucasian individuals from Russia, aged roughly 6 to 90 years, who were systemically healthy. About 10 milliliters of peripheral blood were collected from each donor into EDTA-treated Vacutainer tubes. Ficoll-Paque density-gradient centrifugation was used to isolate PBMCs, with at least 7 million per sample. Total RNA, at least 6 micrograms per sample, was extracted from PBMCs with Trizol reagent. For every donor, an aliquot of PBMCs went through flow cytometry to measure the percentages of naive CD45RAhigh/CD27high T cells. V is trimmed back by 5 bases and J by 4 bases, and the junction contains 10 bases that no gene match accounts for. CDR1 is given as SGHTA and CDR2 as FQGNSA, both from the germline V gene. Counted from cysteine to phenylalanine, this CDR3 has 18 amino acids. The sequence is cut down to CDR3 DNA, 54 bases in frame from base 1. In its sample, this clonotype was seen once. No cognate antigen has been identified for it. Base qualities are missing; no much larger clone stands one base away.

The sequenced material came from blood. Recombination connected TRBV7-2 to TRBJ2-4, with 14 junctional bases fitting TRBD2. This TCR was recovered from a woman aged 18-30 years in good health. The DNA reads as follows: TGTGCCAGCAGCCCCGGGACTAGCGGGAGTATAGTAAAAAACATTCAGTACTTC. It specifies CASSPGTSGSIVKNIQYF.